The clone carrying this TCR beta chain showed up just once. What it binds is not known. V gave up 1 base and J gave up 6 bases, with 11 bases separating them. The CDR3 loop spans 14 amino acids. Germline V gene data show CDR1 as LNHDA and CDR2 as SQIVND (reference sequence). These data come from a study of T cell responses to AZD1222 COVID-19 vaccine. Study observations and caveats: Variant regions that are unmutated are reportedly the target of nearly half of spike-specific TCRs. White British people made up most donors, females outnumbered males, and clonal diversity was possibly underestimated. The study found vaccine-associated CD4 TCRs spanning spike, dominant at 160-218 and 743-854.

Second doses were pooled across both intervals (about 4 or about 12 weeks). TCRdb's copy holds only in-frame clones and misses some; the assay was immunoSEQ multiplex PCR. This sample yields about 93,000 clones, of which approximately 90% are seen a single time; about 2.4% belongs to the top ten. This chain joins TRBV19 and TRBJ2-3, with D hard to call. The source was peripheral blood, collected 28 days after the second AZD1222 dose. The receptor comes from an adult who received the AZD1222 COVID-19 vaccine. CDR3 sequence reads: CASSIGLDLDTQYF. The DNA of the CDR3 is TGTGCCAGTAGTATAGGCCTAGATTTGGATACGCAGTATTTT.